The 25 T cell receptor beta chains below were found in one sample sequenced in a study of cytomegalovirus exposure and HLA in healthy donors. Primers included in the PCR were 60 Vbeta and 13 Jbeta primers. TCRdb's table, derived via immunoSEQ multiplex PCR, lists solely in-frame clones and lacks some. The table includes fewer than 200,000 clones, about 83% detected once. Sequencing used PBMCs. The receptors were sampled from a man in his forties in good health and CMV-seropositive.

This rearrangement joins TRBV5-1 to TRBJ2-7, with a weak D call TRBD2 (5 bases). V dropped 4 bases and J dropped 4 bases, with 15 bases sitting between them. Germline-derived CDR1 and CDR2 are SGHRS and YFSETQ. The CDR3 has 14 residues. Here the CDR3 reads CASSRGLSVYEQYF. The CDR3 DNA reads TGCGCCAGCAGCCGCGGGCTGTCCGTTTACGAGCAGTACTTC.

The chain uses TRBV14 and TRBJ1-2; D might be TRBD1 (6 bases). The ends were cut back, 4 bases at V and 0 bases at J, with 12 bases in the middle. The CDR3 has 15 residues. Germline CDR1 SGHDN, CDR2 FVKESK. The CDR3 DNA reads TGTGCCAGCAGCCCATTAGGACAGCCTAACTATGGCTACACCTTC. This gives the protein CASSPLGQPNYGYTF.

The chain couples TRBV5-1 to TRBJ2-5; 7 positions agree with TRBD1. Germline CDR1 SGHRS, CDR2 YFSETQ. The CDR3 loop spans 16 amino acids. The junction had 15 bases not matched to a gene; V was cut back by 7 bases and J by 3 bases. The CDR3: CASSRQGTTAKETQYF. The CDR3 coding sequence is TGCGCCAGCTCGCGACAGGGCACAACCGCTAAAGAGACCCAGTACTTC.

The gene calls are TRBV10-1 and TRBJ2-7, with D hard to call. The germline gives CDR1 WNHNN, CDR2 SYGVQD (reference sequence). This CDR3 has 14 residues. V was shortened by 3 bases and J by 2 bases, with 11 bases between the two germline ends. The CDR3 nucleotides are TGCGCCAGCAGTGACCCACAGATTCCCTACGAGCAGTACTTC. Its translation: CASSDPQIPYEQYF.

The chain joins TRBV7-3 to TRBJ2-1; 8 nucleotides agree with TRBD2. The V segment lost 3 bases and the J segment 5 bases; nucleotides outside the gene matches: 6. Looked up from germline, CDR1 is SGHTA and CDR2 is FQGTGA. This CDR3 has 15 amino acids. This CDR3 is CASSFKAGGHNEQFF. The CDR3 DNA reads TGTGCCAGCAGCTTTAAGGCGGGAGGTCACAATGAGCAGTTCTTC.

As concerns this clone: The junction departs from germline at one end; a sequencing error may be responsible. The chain carries TRBV7-9 and TRBJ2-6, with D possibly matching TRBD1 (5 bases). The CDR3 runs to 16 residues. Germline CDR1 and CDR2: SEHNR and FQNEAQ (reference sequence). The CDR3: CSSSLRQTSGANVLTF. The CDR3 region has the DNA TGTTCCAGCAGCTTACGACAGACCTCTGGGGCCAACGTCCTGACTTTC.

The chain joins TRBV7-2 to TRBJ2-3; D ambiguous. Germline values: CDR1 SGHTA, CDR2 FQGNSA. This CDR3 is built from 12 residues. V gave up 2 bases and J gave up 5 bases, with 5 bases separating them. The CDR3 nucleotides are TGTGCCAGCAGCTTACGTCTAGATACGCAGTATTTT. Amino acid sequence: CASSLRLDTQYF.

The chain links TRBV5-1 to TRBJ2-7; a weak D match, TRBD2 (5 bases). V shed 4 bases and J shed 1 base, with 12 bases lying between them. Germline CDR1 SGHRS, CDR2 YFSETQ. CDR3 length equals 14 residues. CDR3 amino acids: CASSLEGNSYEQYF. The CDR3 bases are TGCGCCAGCAGCCTCGAGGGCAATTCCTACGAGCAGTACTTC.

This chain joins TRBV27 and TRBJ1-2; possibly TRBD1 for D (5 bases). In germline, CDR1 is MNHEY, CDR2 SMNVEV (reference sequence). The V end was cut by 7 bases, the J end by 6 bases, with 24 bases between. CDR3 size: 16 residues. The DNA of the CDR3 is TGTGCCAGCACTCCCCAGACCCCTGTTTCGGGGGATGGCTACACCTTC. Encoded protein: CASTPQTPVSGDGYTF.

This chain joins TRBV7-2 and TRBJ1-5; D is ambiguous. The germline gives CDR1 SGHTA, CDR2 FQGNSA. The V and J ends lost 4 bases and 7 bases respectively, with 17 bases between them. CDR3 size: 15 residues. Here the CDR3 reads CASSSGSTAGQPQHF. The CDR3 DNA reads as TGTGCCAGCAGCTCCGGCTCCACGGCGGGGCAGCCCCAGCATTTT. Based on the CDR3 plus reference TRBV7-2 and TRBJ1-5, the full variable domain is GAGVSQSPSNKVTEKGKDVELRCDPISGHTALYWYRQSLGQGLEFLIYFQGNSAPDKSGLPSDRFSAERTGGSVSTLTIQRTQQEDSAVYLCASSSGSTAGQPQHFGDGTRLSIL.

In its sample, this clone was seen once. This chain uses TRBV27 with TRBJ2-5, with 11 bases identical to TRBD1. V was clipped by 6 bases and J by 5 bases; unmatched bases: 14. This CDR3 contains 17 residues. CDR1 and CDR2 (germline): MNHEY, SMNVEV (reference sequence). CDR3 DNA sequence: TGTGCCAGCAGACACGGGACAGGGGGGGTATTAGGGGAGACCCAGTACTTC. The encoded protein is CASRHGTGGVLGETQYF.

The chain combines TRBV29-1 with TRBJ1-3, with TRBD1 matching over 9 bases. Germline loops: CDR1 SQVTM, CDR2 ANQGSEA. Trimming cost V 6 bases and J 1 base; bases outside gene matches: 7. This CDR3 is 15 amino acids long. The CDR3 loop reads CSVTGGQGSGNTIYF. The CDR3 DNA is TGCAGCGTCACTGGGGGACAGGGATCTGGAAACACCATATATTTT.

In its sample, this clone was seen a few times. The chain carries TRBV6-5 and TRBJ2-7, with D uncertain. CDR1 is MNHEY, CDR2 SVGAGI, per germline. Between the trimmed V and J ends, which lost 7 bases and 3 bases, there was a span of 7 bases. The CDR3 runs to 11 residues. The CDR3 DNA follows: TGTGCCAGCACCTTGAGCTACGAGCAGTACTTC. This gives the protein CASTLSYEQYF.

The chain employs TRBV6-6 and TRBJ2-3; no definite D call. The CDR3 sequence is 12 residues long. The V end lost 6 bases, the J end lost 2 bases, and 6 bases lay between the germline ends. CDR1 is MNHNY, CDR2 SVGAGI, per germline (reference sequence). CDR3 sequence (DNA): TGTGCCAGCAGACTTACCACAGATACGCAGTATTTT. The encoded protein is CASRLTTDTQYF.

The V gene is TRBV4-1, the J gene TRBJ2-7, with TRBD2 matching 11 bases. The CDR3 consists of 17 residues. The V gene end was trimmed by 1 base and the J gene end by 2 bases; junction bases not matched to a gene: 7. CDR1 MGHRA and CDR2 YSYEKL come from the germline V gene. This CDR3 is CASSQGQLAGVAYEQYF. The CDR3 nucleotides are TGCGCCAGCAGCCAAGGGCAACTAGCGGGAGTCGCCTACGAGCAGTACTTC.

The chain links TRBV6-1 to TRBJ2-1; 7 nucleotides line up with TRBD1. Trimming at V came to 7 bases and at J to 5 bases, leaving 2 bases not matched to a gene. CDR1 and CDR2 (germline): MNHNS, SASEGT. The CDR3 is 12 residues long. The CDR3 region has the DNA TGTGCCAGCACCCAGGGGGACAATGAGCAGTTCTTC. This codes for CASTQGDNEQFF.

This clone showed up just a few times. This chain connects TRBV15 to TRBJ1-2, with 7 bases that match TRBD1. After removal of 5 bases from V and 6 bases from J, the junction contained 3 bases not matched to a gene. Germline assignment: CDR1 LNHNV and CDR2 YYDKDF (reference sequence). The length of the CDR3 is 12 residues. CDR3: CATSPQGNGYTF. The CDR3 DNA reads as TGTGCCACCAGCCCACAGGGGAATGGCTACACCTTC.

This clone showed up just once. The chain links TRBV6-5 to TRBJ1-1; 8 nucleotides line up with TRBD1. Germline V gene data show CDR1 as MNHEY and CDR2 as SVGAGI. J gave up 6 bases and V 6 bases, and 9 bases lay outside the gene matches. The CDR3 length is 14 residues. The CDR3 sequence: CASSQTDRAAEAFF. The CDR3 region has the DNA TGTGCCAGCAGCCAAACGGACAGGGCTGCTGAAGCTTTCTTT.

In its sample, this clone was seen a few times. The V call is TRBV29-1, the J call TRBJ2-7; 11 bases map to TRBD1. V lost 4 bases to trimming and J lost 5 bases; unmatched junction nucleotides: 19. CDR1 is SQVTM, CDR2 ANQGSEA, per germline. There are 18 residues in the CDR3. The CDR3 region has the DNA TGCAGCGTTGTACTAAACTCATTGGGACAGGGGGTTGGTAACGAGCAGTACTTC. This gives the protein CSVVLNSLGQGVGNEQYF.

This clone has only one observation. V and J are TRBV19 and TRBJ2-1; 15 nucleotides align to TRBD2. Trimming took 6 bases from V and 4 from J; bases not matched to a gene: 4. Germline lookup yields CDR1 LNHDA and CDR2 SQIVND (reference sequence). This CDR3 has 16 residues. The CDR3 coding sequence is TGTGCCAGTAGGGGACTAGCGGGAGGACGGTACAATGAGCAGTTCTTC. It codes for CASRGLAGGRYNEQFF.

This sequence joins TRBV11-2 and TRBJ1-4; perhaps TRBD1 as D (6 bases). Germline-derived CDR1 and CDR2 are SGHAT and FQNNGV. V dropped 7 bases and J dropped 1 base, with 16 bases sitting between them. This CDR3 comprises 16 residues. CDR3 sequence reads: CASTLTQGITNEKLFF. CDR3 coding DNA: TGTGCCAGCACCCTCACCCAGGGGATAACTAATGAAAAACTGTTTTTT.

This clone has only a few counts. The J gene is TRBJ1-4, the V gene TRBV7-9, with 9 nucleotides matching TRBD1. The CDR3 is 16 residues long. V dropped 5 bases and J dropped 1; count of bases not matched to a gene: 5. Per germline, CDR1 SEHNR and CDR2 FQNEAQ (reference sequence). CDR3 residues: CASSQGQGVTNEKLFF. The CDR3, as DNA: TGTGCCAGCAGCCAGGGACAGGGAGTAACTAATGAAAAACTGTTTTTT.

The chain uses TRBV2 and TRBJ2-7; maybe TRBD1 (6 bases). This CDR3 is built from 14 residues. Deletions cut 2 bases from V and 3 bases from J, with 11 bases between. CDR1 is SNHLY, CDR2 FYNNEI, per germline. The CDR3 reads CASSEQGLFYEQYF. The DNA for the CDR3 is TGTGCCAGCAGTGAACAGGGGCTCTTCTACGAGCAGTACTTC.

The chain uses TRBV19 and TRBJ2-1; D ambiguous. V was clipped by 1 base and J by 12 bases, with 19 bases between them. This CDR3 is built from 15 residues. The germline V gene encodes CDR1 LNHDA and CDR2 SQIVND (reference sequence). The CDR3 reads CASSIVGSGSTGQFF. The CDR3 DNA sequence: TGTGCCAGTAGTATAGTAGGCTCCGGGTCGACGGGGCAGTTCTTC.

CDR3 sequence (DNA): TGCGCCAGCAGCTTGGGAGGGGACAGGAGCTACGAGCAGTACTTC. This sequence encodes CASSLGGDRSYEQYF. The chain has TRBV5-1 and TRBJ2-7, with 8 bases identical to TRBD1. The germline gives CDR1 SGHRS, CDR2 YFSETQ. The V segment lost 0 bases and the J segment 3 bases; nucleotides outside the gene matches: 5. The CDR3 has 15 residues.